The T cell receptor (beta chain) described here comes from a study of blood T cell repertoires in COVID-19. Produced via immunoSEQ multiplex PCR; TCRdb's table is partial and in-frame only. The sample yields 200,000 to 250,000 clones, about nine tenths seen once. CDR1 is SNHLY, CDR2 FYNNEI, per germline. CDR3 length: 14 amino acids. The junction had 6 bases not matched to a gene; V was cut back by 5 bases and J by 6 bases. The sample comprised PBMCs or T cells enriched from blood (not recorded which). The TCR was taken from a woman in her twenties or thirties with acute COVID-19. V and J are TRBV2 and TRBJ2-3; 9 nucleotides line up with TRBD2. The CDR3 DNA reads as TGTGCCAGCAGTCGGGCTAGCGGGATTGATACGCAGTATTTT. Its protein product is CASSRASGIDTQYF. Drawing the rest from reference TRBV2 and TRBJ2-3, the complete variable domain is EPEVTQTPSHQVTQMGQEVILRCVPISNHLYFYWYRQILGQKVEFLVSFYNNEISEKSEIFDDQFSVERPDGSNFTLKIRSTKLEDSAMYFCASSRASGIDTQYFGPGTRLTVL.